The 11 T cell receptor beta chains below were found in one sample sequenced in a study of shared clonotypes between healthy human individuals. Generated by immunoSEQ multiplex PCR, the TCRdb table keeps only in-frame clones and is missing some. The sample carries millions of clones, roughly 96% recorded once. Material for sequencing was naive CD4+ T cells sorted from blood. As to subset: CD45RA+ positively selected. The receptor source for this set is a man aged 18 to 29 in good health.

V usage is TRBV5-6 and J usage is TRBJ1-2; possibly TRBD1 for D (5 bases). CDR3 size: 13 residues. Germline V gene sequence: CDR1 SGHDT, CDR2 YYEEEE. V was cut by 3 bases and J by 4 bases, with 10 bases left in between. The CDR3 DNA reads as TGTGCCAGCAGCTCTAGGGACCCCTATGGCTACACCTTC. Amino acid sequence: CASSSRDPYGYTF.

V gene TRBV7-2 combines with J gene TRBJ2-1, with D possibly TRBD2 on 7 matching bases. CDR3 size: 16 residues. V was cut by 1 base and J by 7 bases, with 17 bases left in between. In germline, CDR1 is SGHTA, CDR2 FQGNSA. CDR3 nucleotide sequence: TGTGCCAGCAGCTTAGGCCGGACAGCCGGGAGGAATGAGCAGTTCTTC. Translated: CASSLGRTAGRNEQFF.

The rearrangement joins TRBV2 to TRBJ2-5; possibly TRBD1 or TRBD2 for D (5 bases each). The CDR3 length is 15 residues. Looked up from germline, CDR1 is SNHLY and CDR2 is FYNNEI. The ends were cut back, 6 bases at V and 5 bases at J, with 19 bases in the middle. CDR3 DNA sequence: TGTGCCAGCAGGCAGGGCCTGGGGGTGATTGAGACCCAGTACTTC. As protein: CASRQGLGVIETQYF. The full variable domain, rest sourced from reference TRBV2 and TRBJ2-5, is EPEVTQTPSHQVTQMGQEVILRCVPISNHLYFYWYRQILGQKVEFLVSFYNNEISEKSEIFDDQFSVERPDGSNFTLKIRSTKLEDSAMYFCASRQGLGVIETQYFGPGTRLLVL.

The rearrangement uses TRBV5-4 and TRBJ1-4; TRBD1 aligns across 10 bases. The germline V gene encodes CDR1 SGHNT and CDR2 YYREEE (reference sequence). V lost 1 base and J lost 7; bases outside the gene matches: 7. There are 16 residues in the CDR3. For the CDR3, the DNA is TGTGCCAGCAGCTTGATGACAGGGGGCTTTTCTGAAAAACTGTTTTTT. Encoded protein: CASSLMTGGFSEKLFF.

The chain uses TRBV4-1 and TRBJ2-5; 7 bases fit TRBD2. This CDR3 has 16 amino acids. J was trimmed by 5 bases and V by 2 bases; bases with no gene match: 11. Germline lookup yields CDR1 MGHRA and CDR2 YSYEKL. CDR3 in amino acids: CASSQPSGTARETQYF. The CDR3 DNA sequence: TGCGCCAGCAGCCAACCCAGCGGGACTGCTCGGGAGACCCAGTACTTC.

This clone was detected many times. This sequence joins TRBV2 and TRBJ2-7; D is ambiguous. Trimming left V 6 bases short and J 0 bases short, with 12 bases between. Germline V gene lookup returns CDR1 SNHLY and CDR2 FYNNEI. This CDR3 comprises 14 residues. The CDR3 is CASRLPAVSYEQYF. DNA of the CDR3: TGTGCCAGCAGGCTCCCGGCCGTCTCCTACGAGCAGTACTTC.

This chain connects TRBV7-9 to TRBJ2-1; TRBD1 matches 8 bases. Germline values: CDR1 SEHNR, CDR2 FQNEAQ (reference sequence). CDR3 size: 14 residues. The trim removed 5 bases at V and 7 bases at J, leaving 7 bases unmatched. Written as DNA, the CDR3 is TGTGCCAGCAGCCTACGGACAGGGCTGAATGAGCAGTTCTTC. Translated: CASSLRTGLNEQFF.

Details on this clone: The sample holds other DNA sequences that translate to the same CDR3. The chain's CDR3 is CSVGRQGNEQFF. In DNA form, the CDR3 reads TGCAGCGTTGGCAGACAGGGTAATGAGCAGTTCTTC. This chain uses TRBV29-1 with TRBJ2-1, with TRBD1 matching 7 bases. Germline V lookup: CDR1 SQVTM, CDR2 ANQGSEA. CDR3 size: 12 residues. V shed 4 bases and J 7 bases; nucleotides not matched to a gene: 4.

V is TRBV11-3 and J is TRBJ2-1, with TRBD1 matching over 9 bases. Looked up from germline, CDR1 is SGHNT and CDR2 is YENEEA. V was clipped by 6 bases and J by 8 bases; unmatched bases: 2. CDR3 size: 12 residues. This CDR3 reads CASSWTGDEQFF. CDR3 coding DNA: TGTGCCAGCAGTTGGACAGGGGATGAGCAGTTCTTC.

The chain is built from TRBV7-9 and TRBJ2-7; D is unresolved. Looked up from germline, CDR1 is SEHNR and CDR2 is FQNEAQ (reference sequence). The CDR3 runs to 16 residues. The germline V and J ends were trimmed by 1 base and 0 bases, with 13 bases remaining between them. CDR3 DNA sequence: TGTGCCAGCAGCTTAGATTTAGCAGGTAGCTCCTACGAGCAGTACTTC. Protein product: CASSLDLAGSSYEQYF.

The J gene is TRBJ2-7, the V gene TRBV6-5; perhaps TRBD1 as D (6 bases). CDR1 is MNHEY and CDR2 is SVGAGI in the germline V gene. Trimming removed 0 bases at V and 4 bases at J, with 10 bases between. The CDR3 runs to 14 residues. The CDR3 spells CASSYSQGRYEQYF. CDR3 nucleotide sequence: TGTGCCAGCAGTTACTCCCAGGGGAGATACGAGCAGTACTTC.